What follows describes a single T cell receptor (beta chain). Its antigen is as yet unknown. 60 Vbeta and 13 Jbeta primers were used in PCR. Original methodology: Roughly 12 million shared chains were among approximately 87 million unique TCR beta chains counted in a later analysis. This table comes from immunoSEQ multiplex PCR, and its TCRdb copy is limited to in-frame clones, with some not included. V and J calls plus clone size are reproduced from that table; the DNA served to infer D and trimming. The sample shows some 110,000 clones, 76% of them seen only once. This sample stems from a study of cytomegalovirus exposure and HLA in healthy donors. The wider study: In an earlier analysis, 95 million to 140 million unique TCR beta sequences were found from some 180 million T cells.

Study-wide results and caveats: Prior analysis indicated that the majority of TCR beta V segments exhibited productivity approximately 87% or approximately 30% of the time. Among TCR beta chains, those listed as cytomegalovirus-associated numbered about 150.

Germline V gene lookup returns CDR1 MNHNY and CDR2 SVGAGI (reference sequence). The CDR3 contains 14 residues. The V end was cut by 6 bases, the J end by 9 bases, with 18 bases between. The chain joins TRBV6-6 to TRBJ1-5; possibly TRBD1 for D (5 bases). This receptor was identified in a man between 45 and 60 years old in good health and CMV-seropositive. Sequenced sample: PBMCs. The CDR3 is CASRPQGLQGPQHF. The DNA for the CDR3 is TGTGCCAGCAGACCCCAGGGTCTCCAGGGGCCCCAGCATTTT.